This passage covers 19 T cell receptor beta chains from one sample sequenced in a study of T cell repertoires in cytomegalovirus infection. These receptors lack a known antigen. TCRdb reprocessed the reads via MiXCR and lists one record per CDR3 protein. This table holds 700,000 to 900,000 distinct CDR3 sequences, around 29% found once. The sample was cultured CD8+ T cells from PBMCs, taken from culture after CMV antigen stimulation. The origin of the receptors is a human donor in good health (CMV status not recorded). Some clones in this sample may be carry-over from other donors' samples.

This clonotype was seen ten or more times. The chain recombines TRBV7-9 with TRBJ2-3, with 7 nucleotides matching TRBD2. Germline CDR1 SEHNR, CDR2 FQNEAQ (reference sequence). V trimming: 4 bases; J trimming: 2 bases; junction bases outside the gene matches: 3. This CDR3 is 14 amino acids long. The CDR3: CASSWDYPTDTQYF. CDR3 sequence (DNA): TGTGCCAGCAGCTGGGACTACCCCACAGATACGCAGTATTTT.

This clonotype was found a few times. The V call is TRBV7-6, the J call TRBJ2-7; D remains ambiguous. CDR3 length equals 13 residues. The V gene lost 0 bases and the J gene lost 6 bases, with 9 bases spanning the gap. Germline V gene data show CDR1 as SGHVS and CDR2 as FNYEAQ. DNA for the CDR3: TGTGCCAGCAGCTTAGCGAGGAAGGTCGAGCAGTACTTC. Its protein is CASSLARKVEQYF.

A word on this clonotype: This may be a read error, as it is one base from a much larger clone. The rearrangement uses TRBV7-9 and TRBJ2-7; TRBD1 matches 7 bases. In germline, CDR1 is SEHNR, CDR2 FQNEAQ (reference sequence). The CDR3 has 14 residues. The CDR3 loop reads CVSSLVRGLNEQYF. DNA of the CDR3: TGTGTCAGCAGCTTAGTCAGGGGGTTGAACGAGCAGTACTTC.

This clonotype turned up a few times. This rearrangement joins TRBV20-1 to TRBJ2-5, with 11 bases lining up with TRBD2. The V segment lost 6 bases and the J segment 1 base; nucleotides outside the gene matches: 16. Germline loops: CDR1 DFQATT, CDR2 SNEGSKA (reference sequence). This CDR3 spans 18 amino acids. This CDR3 reads CSATQGGLAGGRQETQYF. The DNA for the CDR3 is TGCAGTGCGACCCAGGGTGGCCTAGCGGGGGGCCGCCAAGAGACCCAGTACTTC.

This clonotype appeared a few times. This sequence joins TRBV4-2 and TRBJ1-1, with unresolved D. The CDR3 has 12 residues. Trimming shortened V by 1 base and J by 5 bases, and 5 bases separated the two germline ends. Germline V gives CDR1 LGHNA, CDR2 YNFKEQ. The CDR3 DNA reads TGTGCCAGCAGCCAAGGGGAAACTGAAGCTTTCTTT. Protein sequence: CASSQGETEAFF.

In its sample, this clonotype was seen a few times. The V and J genes are TRBV6-5 and TRBJ2-7, with D unclear. Germline V gives CDR1 MNHEY, CDR2 SVGAGI. This CDR3 comprises 14 residues. Trimming took off 0 bases at V and 5 bases at J, with 11 bases between the two ends. CDR3 sequence: CASSYSGRFHEQYF. The CDR3 nucleotides are TGTGCCAGCAGTTACTCAGGTAGATTCCACGAGCAGTACTTC.

This chain joins TRBV5-4 and TRBJ2-1; D call uncertain. The V and J ends lost 1 base and 4 bases respectively, with 6 bases between them. The germline V gene encodes CDR1 SGHNT and CDR2 YYREEE (reference sequence). The CDR3 spans 13 residues. CDR3 sequence reads: CASSLYPYNEQFF. The CDR3 DNA sequence: TGTGCCAGCAGCTTGTACCCTTACAATGAGCAGTTCTTC.

V usage is TRBV6-6 and J usage is TRBJ1-2, with D maybe TRBD1 (5 bases). From germline, CDR1 is MNHNY and CDR2 SVGAGI (reference sequence). The CDR3 has 11 residues. Trimming took 11 bases from V and 6 from J, leaving 13 bases between them. CDR3 protein: CAGDSGDGYTF. Here the CDR3 DNA reads TGTGCCGGCGACAGCGGGGATGGCTACACCTTC.

This clonotype turned up a few times. The rearrangement links TRBV2 to TRBJ2-1; D ambiguous. This CDR3 is 14 amino acids long. CDR1 is SNHLY, CDR2 FYNNEI, per germline. V lost 1 base, J lost 7 bases, and 11 bases lay in between. The CDR3 DNA follows: TGTGCCAGCAGTGAAGGGGATCTAGTTAATGAGCAGTTCTTC. It codes for CASSEGDLVNEQFF.

This clonotype was observed a few times. This chain joins TRBV27 and TRBJ2-3; TRBD2 agrees at 11 bases. Germline loops: CDR1 MNHEY, CDR2 SMNVEV (reference sequence). The CDR3 contains 14 residues. J was trimmed by 2 bases and V by 6 bases; bases with no gene match: 1. CDR3: CASRGLAVTDTQYF. The CDR3 region has the DNA TGTGCCAGCAGGGGACTAGCGGTCACAGATACGCAGTATTTT.

V and J are TRBV24-1 and TRBJ2-1, with no clear D. Trimming cost V 4 bases and J 7 bases, with 10 bases left between them. The germline V gene has CDR1 KGHDR and CDR2 SFDVKD. This CDR3 is built from 13 residues. DNA of the CDR3: TGTGCCACCAGTGACCCTTCGGAAAATGAGCAGTTCTTC. Protein sequence: CATSDPSENEQFF.

The genes are TRBV6-4 and TRBJ2-3, with 11 bases lining up with TRBD1. V was clipped by 0 bases and J by 7 bases; unmatched bases: 6. This CDR3 has 16 amino acids. Germline assignment: CDR1 MRHNA and CDR2 SNTAGT. CDR3 in amino acids: CASSDSGQGVGYTQYF. For the CDR3, the DNA is TGTGCCAGCAGTGACTCGGGACAGGGGGTCGGATATACGCAGTATTTT.

This clonotype was seen a few times. The rearrangement uses TRBV4-3 and TRBJ2-3, with no clear D. V lost 0 bases and J 6 bases, leaving 31 bases between the germline ends. This CDR3 is built from 21 residues. CDR1 is LGHNA and CDR2 is YSLEER in the germline V gene. As DNA, the CDR3 is TGCGCCAGCAGCCAAGAGGTGTACGGGCAGAGGAGCCCCTCTGTGGTGGATACGCAGTATTTT. Protein product: CASSQEVYGQRSPSVVDTQYF.

This clonotype has a single count. The chain joins TRBV19 to TRBJ2-5; possibly TRBD1 for D (5 bases). Germline CDR1 is LNHDA and CDR2 is SQIVND (reference sequence). The ends were cut back, 5 bases at V and 2 bases at J, with 9 bases in the middle. The CDR3 is made up of 13 amino acids. This chain's CDR3 is CASSPGWQETQYF. The CDR3 nucleotides are TGTGCCAGTAGTCCAGGGTGGCAAGAGACCCAGTACTTC.

The chain recombines TRBV11-2 with TRBJ2-4; perhaps TRBD1 as D (5 bases). CDR1 and CDR2 (germline): SGHAT, FQNNGV. V was trimmed by 4 bases and J by 5 bases, leaving 6 bases between them. This CDR3 region has 12 residues. The CDR3 loop reads CASSSQENIQYF. The CDR3 nucleotides read TGTGCCAGCAGCTCACAGGAAAACATTCAGTACTTC.

V usage is TRBV20-1 and J usage is TRBJ2-7; D is unresolved. The CDR3 runs to 14 residues. With 0 bases removed from V and 1 base from J, the gap between germline ends came to 10 bases. Looked up from germline, CDR1 is DFQATT and CDR2 is SNEGSKA (reference sequence). The CDR3 bases are TGCAGTGCTAGAGATTTCGCGGAATCCTACGAGCAGTACTTC. This sequence encodes CSARDFAESYEQYF.

The rearrangement uses TRBV5-4 and TRBJ2-7; no definite D call. The CDR3 sequence is 11 residues long. The ends were cut back, 3 bases at V and 7 bases at J, with 8 bases in the middle. The germline CDR1 and CDR2 sequences are SGHNT and YYREEE (reference sequence). CDR3 bases: TGTGCCAGCAGCTCCAACTTAGAGCAGTACTTC. It encodes CASSSNLEQYF.

V and J are TRBV7-9 and TRBJ2-1; 10 bases are a match to TRBD1. V shed 4 bases and J 0 bases; nucleotides not matched to a gene: 15. The germline V gene has CDR1 SEHNR and CDR2 FQNEAQ (reference sequence). The CDR3 spans 20 residues. The CDR3 protein is CASSSNPGTGVWSSYNEQFF. DNA for the CDR3: TGTGCCAGCAGCTCCAACCCCGGGACAGGGGTCTGGAGCTCCTACAATGAGCAGTTCTTC. The whole variable domain, filled in from reference TRBV7-9 and TRBJ2-1, reads DTGVSQNPRHKITKRGQNVTFRCDPISEHNRLYWYRQTLGQGPEFLTYFQNEAQLEKSRLLSDRFSAERPKGSFSTLEIQRTEQGDSAMYLCASSSNPGTGVWSSYNEQFFGPGTRLTVL.

The V and J genes are TRBV15 and TRBJ2-3, with TRBD2 matching 10 bases. The CDR3 contains 17 residues. The V gene's germline CDR1 is LNHNV and CDR2 YYDKDF (reference sequence). The V and J ends lost 4 bases and 2 bases, in that order; junction bases with no gene match: 9. The CDR3 loop reads CATSTSGGVYSTDTQYF. The CDR3 DNA is TGTGCCACCAGCACTAGCGGGGGCGTATACTCCACAGATACGCAGTATTTT.